Below are 7 T cell receptor beta chains sequenced from a single sample in a study of radiotherapy plus CTLA-4 blockade in lung cancer (dated by TCRdb to the late 2010s). The method was the immunoSEQ multiplex PCR assay. TCRdb took over this immuneACCESS table, retaining in-frame rearrangements with V and J assigned. Such tables are incomplete; in checked studies, under half of the missing clones stem from an unresolved V gene, and the remainder is unexplained. The sample table shows about 77,000 clones, and roughly 80% are seen once. More than 7.5% of the sample is in the top ten clones. The material sequenced was peripheral blood, taken from a patient treated with radiotherapy plus ipilimumab. These receptors were collected from a human donor with non-small cell lung cancer whose response to radiotherapy plus ipilimumab could not be evaluated.

The chain is built from TRBV11-2 and TRBJ2-7; TRBD2 agrees at 8 bases. Looked up from germline, CDR1 is SGHAT and CDR2 is FQNNGV. V gave up 4 bases and J gave up 2 bases; unmatched junction bases: 10. CDR3 length equals 16 residues. CDR3 in DNA: TGTGCCAGCAGCTGGGAGAGCGGGGGCCTACCCTACGAGCAGTACTTC. Translating gives CASSWESGGLPYEQYF.

On this clone itself: A junction boundary mismatches the germline segment, possibly from a read error. The chain joins TRBV5-6 to TRBJ2-7; D possibly corresponds to TRBD2 (5 bases). Germline V gene sequence: CDR1 SGHDT, CDR2 YYEEEE. The CDR3 contains 13 residues. DNA of the CDR3: TGCGCCAGCAGCCAAGACTACAGTAATGAACAGTACTTC. Amino acids: CASSQDYSNEQYF.

Remarks on this clone: The junction and the germline gene differ at one end; a read error may be behind it. The chain combines TRBV6-1 with TRBJ2-7; 13 nucleotides match TRBD2. Germline V gives CDR1 MNHNS, CDR2 SASEGT. This CDR3 spans 14 amino acids. The CDR3 region is CASSYPGTSGKSSF. The CDR3, as DNA: TGTGCCAGCAGTTATCCGGGGACTAGCGGGAAGTCCTCCTTC.

V usage is TRBV6-1 and J usage is TRBJ2-2; 8 bases match TRBD2. This CDR3 has 16 amino acids. V shed 2 bases, J shed 4 bases, and the junction held 6 bases outside the gene matches. CDR1 is MNHNS, CDR2 SASEGT, per germline. The CDR3 region has the DNA TGTGCCAGCAGTGAACCGGGACTAGGGGGCACCGGGGAGCTGTTTTTT. It is translated as CASSEPGLGGTGELFF.

In its sample, this clone was seen once. CDR3 nucleotides: TGTGCCAGCGGACGGGACAGACCTGAAAAACTGTTTTTT. As protein: CASGRDRPEKLFF. This chain connects TRBV11-2 to TRBJ1-4; the match to TRBD1 covers 7 bases. CDR3 length: 13 amino acids. Looked up from germline, CDR1 is SGHAT and CDR2 is FQNNGV. J gave up 7 bases and V 8 bases, and 7 bases lay outside the gene matches.

This clone was found once. The rearrangement uses TRBV13 and TRBJ1-1; D remains unclear. This CDR3 contains 13 residues. Trimming shortened V by 7 bases and J by 0 bases, and 9 bases separated the two germline ends. In germline, CDR1 is PRHDT, CDR2 FYEKMQ (reference sequence). CDR3 loop: CASTPQMNTEAFF. CDR3 sequence (DNA): TGTGCCAGCACCCCCCAGATGAACACTGAAGCTTTCTTT. Supplemented by reference TRBV13 and TRBJ1-1, the full variable domain reads AAGVIQSPRHLIKEKRETATLKCYPIPRHDTVYWYQQGPGQDPQFLISFYEKMQSDKGSIPDRFSAQQFSDYHSELNMSSLELGDSALYFCASTPQMNTEAFFGQGTRLTVV.

This clone was seen a few times. The CDR3 sequence is CASSPATSGTGYEQYF. CDR3 nucleotides: TGCGCCAGCAGCCCGGCAACCTCCGGGACAGGCTACGAGCAGTACTTC. The genes are TRBV10-1 and TRBJ2-7; TRBD1 matches at 8 bases. CDR1 is WNHNN, CDR2 SYGVQD, per germline (reference sequence). J was trimmed by 3 bases and V by 6 bases; bases with no gene match: 13. The length of the CDR3 is 16 residues.